These T cell receptor beta chains were read from a single sample in a study of identical twins. TCRdb called the 5' RACE reads again in MiXCR, with one record for every CDR3 protein. Counted here are about 720,000 distinct CDR3 sequences, 8.6% occurring once; the ten biggest clones make up 0.98%. This sample also appeared in a second study, on yellow fever vaccine responses in identical twins.

Sequences were obtained from PBMCs. The origin of the receptors is a woman aged 18-29 years in good health. Each CDR3 is given with its conserved first and last residue. Each record gives: V gene, J gene, CDR3 protein.

v_gene: TRBV28; j_gene: TRBJ1-1; CDR3aa: CASSLAAAGYMNTEAFF
v_gene: TRBV27; j_gene: TRBJ2-5; CDR3aa: CASSLRAGRQQETQYF
v_gene: TRBV6-2/TRBV6-3; j_gene: TRBJ2-1; CDR3aa: CASSEWTSGEQFF
v_gene: TRBV5-1; j_gene: TRBJ2-7; CDR3aa: CASSLFGDYEQYF
v_gene: TRBV28; j_gene: TRBJ2-6; CDR3aa: CASSSNRFSKAGANVLTF
v_gene: TRBV15; j_gene: TRBJ2-3; CDR3aa: CATSQGEDTQYF
v_gene: TRBV7-9; j_gene: TRBJ2-7; CDR3aa: CASAKVGTGEYEQYF
v_gene: TRBV6-2/TRBV6-3; j_gene: TRBJ2-1; CDR3aa: CASRNPGLGGQAQFF
v_gene: TRBV7-2; j_gene: TRBJ1-1; CDR3aa: CASSLDRRGIAFF
v_gene: TRBV20-1; j_gene: TRBJ2-5; CDR3aa: CSARNFGGAEETQYF
v_gene: TRBV20-1; j_gene: TRBJ2-5; CDR3aa: CSAPRTSGGQETQYF
v_gene: TRBV28; j_gene: TRBJ2-2; CDR3aa: CASSRRRPNTGELFF
v_gene: TRBV20-1; j_gene: TRBJ2-7; CDR3aa: CSARVSGTYEQYF
v_gene: TRBV6-5; j_gene: TRBJ1-6; CDR3aa: CASSSPGPLHF
v_gene: TRBV28; j_gene: TRBJ2-7; CDR3aa: CASSFLRDRVYRTYEQYF
v_gene: TRBV5-1; j_gene: TRBJ1-1; CDR3aa: CASRMTTGMNTEAFF
v_gene: TRBV19; j_gene: TRBJ2-3; CDR3aa: CASSPGERRTDTQYF
v_gene: TRBV18; j_gene: TRBJ1-2; CDR3aa: CASSPQPGQVYGYTF
v_gene: TRBV19; j_gene: TRBJ2-5; CDR3aa: CASSMSGGVKTQYF
v_gene: TRBV12-3/TRBV12-4; j_gene: TRBJ1-2; CDR3aa: CASSSQTGGNVYGYTF
v_gene: TRBV6-1; j_gene: TRBJ2-1; CDR3aa: CASSTWDSLTYNEQFF
v_gene: TRBV27; j_gene: TRBJ1-2; CDR3aa: CAAGDGGYTF
v_gene: TRBV7-9; j_gene: TRBJ2-7; CDR3aa: CASSLPQNEQYF
v_gene: TRBV27; j_gene: TRBJ2-5; CDR3aa: CASSLNPDEETQYF
v_gene: TRBV25-1; j_gene: TRBJ1-4; CDR3aa: CASSLPNEKLFF